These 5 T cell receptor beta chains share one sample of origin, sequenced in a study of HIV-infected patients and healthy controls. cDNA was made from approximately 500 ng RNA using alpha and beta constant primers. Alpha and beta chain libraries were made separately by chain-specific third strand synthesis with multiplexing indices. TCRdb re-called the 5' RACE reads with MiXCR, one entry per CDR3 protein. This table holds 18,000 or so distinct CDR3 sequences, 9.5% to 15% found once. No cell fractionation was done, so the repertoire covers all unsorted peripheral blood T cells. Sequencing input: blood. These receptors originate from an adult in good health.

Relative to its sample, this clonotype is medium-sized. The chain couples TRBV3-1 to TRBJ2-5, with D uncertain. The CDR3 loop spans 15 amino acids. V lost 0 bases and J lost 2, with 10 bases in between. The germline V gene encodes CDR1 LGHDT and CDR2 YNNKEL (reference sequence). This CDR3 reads CASSQEMGRQETQYF. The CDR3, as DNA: TGTGCCAGCAGCCAAGAGATGGGCAGACAAGAGACCCAGTACTTC.

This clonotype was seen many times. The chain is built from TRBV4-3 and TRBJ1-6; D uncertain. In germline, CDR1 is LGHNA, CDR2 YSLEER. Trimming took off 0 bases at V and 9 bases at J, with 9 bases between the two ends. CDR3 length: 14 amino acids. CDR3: CASSQEEEVSPLHF. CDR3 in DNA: TGCGCCAGCAGCCAAGAGGAGGAGGTTTCACCCCTCCACTTT.

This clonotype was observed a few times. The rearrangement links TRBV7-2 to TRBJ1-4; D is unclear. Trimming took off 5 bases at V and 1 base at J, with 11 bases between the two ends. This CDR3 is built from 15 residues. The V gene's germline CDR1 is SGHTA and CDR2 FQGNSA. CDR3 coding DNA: TGTGCCAGCAGCGCTTACATGCAAACTAATGAAAAACTGTTTTTT. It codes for CASSAYMQTNEKLFF.

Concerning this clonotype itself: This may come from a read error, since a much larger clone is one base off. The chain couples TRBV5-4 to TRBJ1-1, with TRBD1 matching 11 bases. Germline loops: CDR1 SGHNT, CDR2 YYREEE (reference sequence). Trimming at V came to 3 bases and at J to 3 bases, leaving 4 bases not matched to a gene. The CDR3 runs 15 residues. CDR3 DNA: TGTGCCAGCAGCTCGGCGGGACAGGGGGACACTGAAGCTTTCTTT. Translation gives CASSSAGQGDTEAFF.

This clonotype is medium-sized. The CDR3 protein is CASSPGGTGNLGYTF. CDR3 DNA sequence: TGTGCCAGCAGTCCTGGGGGGACAGGGAATTTGGGCTACACCTTC. The V and J genes are TRBV9 and TRBJ1-2; TRBD1 aligns across 9 bases. Germline CDR1 reads SGDLS; CDR2 reads YYNGEE. J was trimmed by 8 bases and V by 5 bases; bases with no gene match: 13. The CDR3 loop spans 15 amino acids. The complete variable domain, with remaining parts taken from reference TRBV9 and TRBJ1-2, reads DSGVTQTPKHLITATGQRVTLRCSPRSGDLSVYWYQQSLDQGLQFLIQYYNGEERAKGNILERFSAQQFPDLHSELNLSSLELGDSALYFCASSPGGTGNLGYTFGSGTRLTVV.